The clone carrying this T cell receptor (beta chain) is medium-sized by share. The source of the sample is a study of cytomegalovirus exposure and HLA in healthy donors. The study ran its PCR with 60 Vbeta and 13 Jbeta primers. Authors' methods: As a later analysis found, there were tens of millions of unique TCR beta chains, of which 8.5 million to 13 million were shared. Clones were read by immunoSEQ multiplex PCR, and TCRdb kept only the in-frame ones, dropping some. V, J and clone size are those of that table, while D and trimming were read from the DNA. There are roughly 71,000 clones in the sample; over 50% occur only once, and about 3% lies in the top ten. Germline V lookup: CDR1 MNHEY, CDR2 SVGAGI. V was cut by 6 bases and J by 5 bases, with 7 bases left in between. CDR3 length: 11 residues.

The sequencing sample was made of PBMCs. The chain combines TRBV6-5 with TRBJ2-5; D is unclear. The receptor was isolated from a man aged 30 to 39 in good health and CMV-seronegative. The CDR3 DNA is TGTGCCAGCAGGGAGCTGGAGACCCAGTACTTC. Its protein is CASRELETQYF.